This T cell receptor beta chain derives from a study of cytomegalovirus exposure and HLA in healthy donors. The CDR3 spans 13 residues. V lost 4 bases and J 3 bases, leaving 13 bases between the germline ends. The germline gives CDR1 SQVTM, CDR2 ANQGSEA. Worth noting for this clone: No antigen is known for it.

Study results and limitations: One later analysis reportedly identified an Asian-associated ancestry cluster that showed fewer N-insertions than the roughly 620-donor mean. Some TCR beta chains (around 180 of them) were listed as cytomegalovirus-associated.

PCR employed 60 Vbeta and 13 Jbeta primers. Sequencing was performed with immunoSEQ multiplex PCR; in TCRdb, only in-frame clones are kept and a portion is missing. In the table there are 55,000 to 70,000 clones, around 78% of which are singletons. The sequence was obtained from a man aged 18-30 years in good health and CMV-seropositive. The specimen sequenced was PBMCs. The chain combines TRBV29-1 with TRBJ2-7; the D gene is possibly TRBD2 (5 bases). The CDR3 DNA reads TGCAGCGTTGGCCGACGGGGAGACTACGAGCAGTACTTC. It codes for CSVGRRGDYEQYF.